A single sample is the source of the 3 T cell receptor beta chains below, sequenced in a study of cytomegalovirus exposure and HLA in healthy donors. Repertoires were generated with immunoSEQ multiplex PCR, while TCRdb's copy carries only in-frame clones and drops some. The data show some 130,000 clones, roughly 90% seen once. Specimen: PBMCs. Receptors originate from a woman aged 18-29 years in good health and CMV-seropositive.

The rearrangement links TRBV6-5 to TRBJ1-2; 7 nucleotides align to TRBD1. J lost 6 bases, V lost 7 bases, and 8 bases had no gene match. The CDR3 sequence is 13 residues long. Germline V gene lookup returns CDR1 MNHEY and CDR2 SVGAGI. Written as DNA, the CDR3 is TGTGCCAGCAAACTGACAGGGCTCGATGGCTACACCTTC. Its translation is CASKLTGLDGYTF.

The chain is built from TRBV2 and TRBJ2-5; 12 positions match TRBD2. The CDR3 is 15 residues long. Looked up from germline, CDR1 is SNHLY and CDR2 is FYNNEI. Unmatched junction bases numbered 5, after V lost 7 bases and J lost 2 bases. The CDR3 nucleotides read TGTGCCAGCAACAGACTAGCGGGGGTGCAAGAGACCCAGTACTTC. It codes for CASNRLAGVQETQYF.

This clone appeared a single time. In nucleotides, the CDR3 is TGCGCCAGCAGCGATAGACAGGGACTCCCCTCCTACAATGAGCAGTTCTTC. It translates to CASSDRQGLPSYNEQFF. The chain carries TRBV5-1 and TRBJ2-1; possible D gene TRBD1, 7 bases. This CDR3 is built from 17 residues. V was shortened by 4 bases and J by 0 bases, with 17 bases between the two germline ends. Per germline, CDR1 SGHRS and CDR2 YFSETQ.